What follows are 14 T cell receptor beta chains derived from one specimen sequenced in a study of T cell repertoires in cytomegalovirus infection (dated by TCRdb to about 2019). These receptors are not linked to any known antigen. What the treatment or condition label conveys for this sample: in vitro stimulation with specific CMV peptide epitopes to enrich CMV-specific T cells. The instrument was an Illumina HiSeq 1500. The public reads were reanalyzed by TCRdb: fastp trimming at Q25, MiXCR alignment, in-frame beta chains only. Merged by CDR3 protein, the rows form single entries marked with the most common genes and DNA. The sample table contains a few hundred thousand distinct CDR3 sequences; only one count was recorded for around 40% of them. Around 48% of the sample lies in the top ten. This material consisted of cultured PBMCs, taken from culture after CMV antigen stimulation. The receptors originated from a human donor in good health (CMV status not recorded). Some clones in this sample may be carry-over from other donors' samples.

This clonotype turned up a few times. The V gene is TRBV5-4, the J gene TRBJ2-3; 15 nucleotides agree with TRBD2. Germline lookup yields CDR1 SGHNT and CDR2 YYREEE (reference sequence). Unmatched junction bases numbered 2, after V lost 4 bases and J lost 5 bases. The CDR3 is made up of 15 amino acids. In DNA form, the CDR3 reads TGTGCCAGCAGCGGGGGACTAGCGGGGGGAGATACGCAGTATTTT. As protein: CASSGGLAGGDTQYF.

This clonotype was picked up one time. The chain has TRBV27 and TRBJ2-7; the match to TRBD1 covers 8 bases. The germline V gene encodes CDR1 MNHEY and CDR2 SMNVEV (reference sequence). The ends lost 5 bases at V and 3 bases at J; junction bases unmatched: 9. This CDR3 is 15 amino acids long. CDR3 in amino acids: CASSTGTGPYYEQYF. Written as DNA, the CDR3 is TGTGCCAGCAGTACCGGGACAGGCCCTTACTACGAGCAGTACTTC.

V and J are TRBV10-3 and TRBJ2-7, with 11 bases matching TRBD2. Germline V gene sequence: CDR1 ENHRY, CDR2 SYGVKD. This CDR3 contains 13 residues. After removal of 6 bases from V and 4 bases from J, the junction contained 2 bases not matched to a gene. CDR3 amino acids: CAIRGLADYEQYF. CDR3 nucleotide sequence: TGTGCCATCAGGGGACTAGCGGATTACGAGCAGTACTTC.

The chain links TRBV25-1 to TRBJ2-3; unclear D gene. Germline assignment: CDR1 MGHDK and CDR2 SYGVNS. V lost 2 bases and J lost 1, with 4 bases in between. The CDR3 spans 13 residues. CDR3 residues: CASSETRTDTQYF. The CDR3 DNA follows: TGTGCCAGCAGTGAAACGCGCACAGATACGCAGTATTTT.

J is TRBJ1-1 and V is TRBV3-1; 7 nucleotides agree with TRBD1. J gave up 5 bases and V 1 base, and 10 bases lay outside the gene matches. This CDR3 is built from 16 residues. The germline CDR1 and CDR2 sequences are LGHDT and YNNKEL (reference sequence). The CDR3 region has the DNA TGTGCCAGCAGCCAAGGAGGGGGCCTCCCGAATACTGAAGCTTTCTTT. Encoded protein: CASSQGGGLPNTEAFF.

The V gene is TRBV15, the J gene TRBJ2-3; 7 nucleotides agree with TRBD1. The junction had 5 bases not matched to a gene; V was cut back by 1 base and J by 1 base. Germline CDR1 is LNHNV and CDR2 is YYDKDF (reference sequence). The CDR3 is 16 residues long. CDR3 in DNA: TGTGCCACCAGCAGAGCAGGAACAGGGGGCACAGATACGCAGTATTTT. Amino acids: CATSRAGTGGTDTQYF.

The chain links TRBV11-2 to TRBJ2-7, with D possibly TRBD1 on 5 matching bases. Trimming took off 8 bases at V and 3 bases at J, with 17 bases between the two ends. Germline V lookup: CDR1 SGHAT, CDR2 FQNNGV. This CDR3 is 14 amino acids long. Here the CDR3 DNA reads TGTGCCAGCTCCCGCGACAGTTTCAACTACGAGCAGTACTTC. Translation: CASSRDSFNYEQYF.

This clonotype was seen a single time. This rearrangement joins TRBV4-3 to TRBJ2-4; D call uncertain. Germline V gives CDR1 LGHNA, CDR2 YSLEER. V was shortened by 1 base and J by 0 bases, with 7 bases between the two germline ends. The CDR3 covers 15 residues. The CDR3 loop reads CASSQGLLAKNIQYF. The CDR3 region has the DNA TGCGCCAGCAGCCAAGGTCTACTAGCCAAAAACATTCAGTACTTC.

This chain links TRBV6-8 with TRBJ1-3; perhaps TRBD1 as D (5 bases). CDR1 and CDR2 (germline): MNHGY, SAAAGT. Deletions cut 2 bases from V and 2 bases from J, with 10 bases between. This CDR3 region has 15 residues. CDR3 sequence: CASSYGAAAGNTIYF. The CDR3 DNA reads as TGTGCCAGCAGTTACGGGGCAGCCGCTGGAAACACCATATATTTT.

This clonotype was counted many times. The chain employs TRBV7-6 and TRBJ2-7; TRBD1 matches 9 bases. With V trimmed by 5 bases and J by 4 bases, 6 bases remained unmatched. The CDR3 extends over 14 amino acids. Germline V gene data show CDR1 as SGHVS and CDR2 as FNYEAQ. CDR3 bases: TGTGCCAGCAGCCCGGGACAGGGACAATACGAGCAGTACTTC. It translates to CASSPGQGQYEQYF.

This chain joins TRBV12-3 or TRBV12-4 and TRBJ1-2; no reliable D call. Between the trimmed V and J ends, which lost 8 bases and 3 bases, there was a span of 13 bases. The CDR3 runs 13 residues. The DNA for the CDR3 is TGTGCCAGCTCGATGAAGGTTTACTATGGCTACACCTTC. This codes for CASSMKVYYGYTF.

A single count supports this clonotype. The chain combines TRBV7-2 with TRBJ1-5; no definite D call. This CDR3 is built from 14 residues. V lost 1 base and J lost 4, with 8 bases in between. Germline V CDR1 and CDR2: SGHTA, FQGNSA. CDR3 coding DNA: TGTGCCAGCAGCTTAGGCCGGATTAATCAGCCCCAGCATTTT. This encodes CASSLGRINQPQHF. Using reference TRBV7-2 and TRBJ1-5 for the parts outside the CDR3, the full variable domain is GAGVSQSPSNKVTEKGKDVELRCDPISGHTALYWYRQSLGQGLEFLIYFQGNSAPDKSGLPSDRFSAERTGGSVSTLTIQRTQQEDSAVYLCASSLGRINQPQHFGDGTRLSIL.

The gene calls are TRBV11-3 and TRBJ2-1, with D possibly matching TRBD2 (6 bases). Trimming cost V 3 bases and J 8 bases, with 11 bases left between them. The CDR3 contains 13 residues. The germline CDR1 and CDR2 sequences are SGHNT and YENEEA. The CDR3 DNA follows: TGTGCCAGCAGCTTGGGGGAGGATGATGAGCAGTTCTTC. This codes for CASSLGEDDEQFF. Complete variable domain (other parts from reference TRBV11-3 and TRBJ2-1): EAGVVQSPRYKIIEKKQPVAFWCNPISGHNTLYWYLQNLGQGPELLIRYENEEAVDDSQLPKDRFSAERLKGVDSTLKIQPAELGDSAVYLCASSLGEDDEQFFGPGTRLTVL.

The gene calls are TRBV7-9 and TRBJ2-3, with 7 bases lining up with TRBD2. This CDR3 is 15 amino acids long. Looked up from germline, CDR1 is SEHNR and CDR2 is FQNEAQ (reference sequence). The V gene end was trimmed by 5 bases and the J gene end by 0 bases; junction bases not matched to a gene: 5. The CDR3 loop reads CASSPERGSTDTQYF. The CDR3 DNA follows: TGTGCCAGCAGCCCAGAGCGGGGTAGCACAGATACGCAGTATTTT.